This record looks at one TCR beta chain sequence and its context. This sample is part of a study of shared clonotypes between healthy human individuals. The junction had 1 base not matched to a gene; V was cut back by 6 bases and J by 3 bases. The CDR3 runs to 13 residues. Germline V gene sequence: CDR1 MNHEY, CDR2 SMNVEV (reference sequence). The run depth of the assay was deep. Sequencing was performed with immunoSEQ multiplex PCR; in TCRdb, only in-frame clones are kept and a portion is missing. The sample shows about half a million clones, about 84% of them seen only once. Input material: PBMCs. This sequence was found in a woman aged 35 to 49 in good health. Some clones in this sample may be carry-over from other donors' samples. The V and J genes are TRBV27 and TRBJ2-7; 11 bases align to TRBD1. The CDR3 spells CASSGTGGYEQYF. The CDR3 coding sequence is TGTGCCAGCAGCGGGACAGGGGGCTACGAGCAGTACTTC.